This TCR beta chain was captured in a study of molecular identifiers for immune sequencing clone quantification. Germline V lookup: CDR1 LNHDA, CDR2 SQIVND (reference sequence). Trimming took 3 bases from V and 2 from J, leaving 14 bases between them. The CDR3 contains 15 residues. TCRdb reanalysed the PCR reads using MiXCR and keeps one entry per CDR3 protein. In the table there are more than 70,000 distinct CDR3 sequences, 21% of which are singletons. Naive CD8 libraries were made from about 20,000 to 1,000,000 sorted cells, and they used 10%, 30% or 50% RNA. For naive CD8 T cells, sorting used the CD8+CD4-CCR7+CD45RA+ phenotype. Ten or more counts support this clonotype.

The V and J genes are TRBV19 and TRBJ2-7; TRBD2 is a possible D gene (5 bases). The origin of this receptor is a human donor in good health. Some libraries in this study had Jurkat cell RNA spiked in. The source material was naive CD8+ T cells from blood, with Jurkat cell RNA spiked in. Subset noted: FACS-sorted CD8+CD4-CCR7+CD45RA+ naive T cells. The CDR3 loop is CASSISHPGAYEQYF. CDR3 bases: TGTGCCAGTAGTATCAGTCATCCCGGGGCCTACGAGCAGTACTTC.